Listed below are T cell receptor beta chains from one sample, sequenced in a study of T cells expressing NK-cell markers. TCRdb reprocessed the 5' RACE reads and reports one entry per CDR3 protein, with no DNA. This table lists about 410,000 distinct CDR3 sequences. Sequencing was done on a sample of blood T cells: a sorted CD56 or NKG2C T cell subset, CD4+ or CD8+ T cells, or bulk PBMC T cells (not recorded which). The receptors come from a woman between 50 and 59 years old in good health. Both conserved end residues are part of each CDR3. The order of the fields is J gene, V gene, CDR3 protein.

J: TRBJ2-2
V: TRBV19
CDR3: CASPQGGSSGELFF

J: TRBJ2-3
V: TRBV20-1
CDR3: CSARGSGPDTQYF

J: TRBJ2-3
V: TRBV12-3/TRBV12-4
CDR3: CASSWRGQAAMDTQYF

J: TRBJ2-1
V: TRBV20-1
CDR3: CSAIREGNEQFF

J: TRBJ2-3
V: TRBV7-8
CDR3: CASIRTSGGTDTQYF

J: TRBJ2-2
V: TRBV20-1
CDR3: CSAPDGRVGELFF

J: TRBJ2-1
V: TRBV27
CDR3: CASGNRGNEQFF

J: TRBJ2-1
V: TRBV11-3
CDR3: CASSTRDRGSYNEQFF

J: TRBJ1-1
V: TRBV12-3/TRBV12-4
CDR3: CASWAGITEAFF

J: TRBJ2-2
V: TRBV27
CDR3: CASRTVNTGELFF

J: TRBJ2-1
V: TRBV20-1
CDR3: CSASPVGRLAGGGDNEQFF

J: TRBJ2-7
V: TRBV20-1
CDR3: CSVPGQGIRFNEQYF

J: TRBJ2-1
V: TRBV18
CDR3: CASGRSENEQFF

J: TRBJ2-1
V: TRBV7-9
CDR3: CASSPSAGVRWNEQFF

J: TRBJ2-7
V: TRBV5-1
CDR3: CASSSGLSGEQYF

J: TRBJ2-5
V: TRBV27
CDR3: CASSPGGGNQETQYF

J: TRBJ1-1
V: TRBV7-9
CDR3: CASRPTENTEAFF

J: TRBJ1-2
V: TRBV5-1
CDR3: CASSLQGRVYGYTF

J: TRBJ2-7
V: TRBV30
CDR3: CAWIHSYEQYF

J: TRBJ2-1
V: TRBV12-3/TRBV12-4
CDR3: CASSLIPGTSGRVSYNEQFF

J: TRBJ2-3
V: TRBV9
CDR3: CASSVGASGTDTQYF

J: TRBJ2-3
V: TRBV29-1
CDR3: CSVERGHSDTQYF

J: TRBJ2-1
V: TRBV15
CDR3: CATSTGLDNEQFF